This entry describes one T cell receptor beta chain. CDR1 is SGHTA and CDR2 is FQGNSA in the germline V gene. The V and J ends lost 5 bases and 4 bases, in that order; junction bases with no gene match: 11. The CDR3 has 15 amino acids. The data derive from a study of cytomegalovirus exposure and HLA in healthy donors. The wider study: Caucasian-associated ancestry cluster membership applied to around 76% of 300 to 450 genotyped donors.

This PCR relied on a set of 60 Vbeta primers and 13 Jbeta primers. Measured with immunoSEQ multiplex PCR; TCRdb has only the in-frame clones, and not every one. The sample has some 85,000 clones, about 78% seen once. The sequence was obtained from a man aged 18-30 years in good health and CMV-seropositive. This chain uses TRBV7-2 with TRBJ2-7, with 7 bases that match TRBD2. The sequenced sample consisted of PBMCs. The CDR3 DNA follows: TGTGCCAGCAGCCGCTTAAGGACTAGGCCATACGAGCAGTACTTC. Residues: CASSRLRTRPYEQYF.